These 22 T cell receptor beta chains share one sample of origin, sequenced in a study of a mutant IDH1 vaccine in newly diagnosed glioma. These receptors' targets are unknown. Specified time point: week 23, last vaccination. It was 300 ug of mutant IDH1 20-mer peptide that made up each vaccine dose, given with topical imiquimod. Profiled with immunoSEQ multiplex PCR; TCRdb holds only in-frame clones, not every one. The table records tens of thousands of clones, about 85% of them present only once. Source: PBMCs, taken from a glioma patient whose treatment included an IDH1 peptide vaccine. The receptors derive from a man aged 25-45 years with glioma.

CDR3 loop: CASSLQGLWAGNTIYF. The CDR3 region has the DNA TGTGCCAGCAGTCTACAGGGACTCTGGGCTGGAAACACCATATATTTT. The chain carries TRBV2 and TRBJ1-3, with TRBD1 as a possible D gene (6 bases). CDR1 and CDR2 (germline): SNHLY, FYNNEI. This CDR3 has 16 residues. Trimming removed 5 bases at V and 2 bases at J, with 16 bases between.

J is TRBJ1-2 and V is TRBV5-4, with D unresolved. The CDR3 runs to 13 residues. V was clipped by 4 bases and J by 8 bases, with 15 bases between them. Per the germline V gene, CDR1 is SGHNT and CDR2 is YYREEE (reference sequence). In nucleotides, the CDR3 is TGTGCCAGCAGCCTCCCTCGACCGGAGGGCTACACCTTC. It specifies CASSLPRPEGYTF.

This chain connects TRBV6-1 to TRBJ1-1; D is ambiguous. The CDR3 loop spans 15 amino acids. CDR1 and CDR2 from the germline V gene are MNHNS and SASEGT. Trimming removed 2 bases from V and 0 bases from J, with 10 bases in between. The DNA for the CDR3 is TGTGCCAGCAGTGAATTGGGCGGGATGAACACTGAAGCTTTCTTT. Its translation: CASSELGGMNTEAFF.

The CDR3 DNA reads TGTGCCAGCAGCTACACAGGGGCGCGGGCGTCCTCCAAAAACATTCAGTACTTC. This codes for CASSYTGARASSKNIQYF. The chain links TRBV5-8 to TRBJ2-4, with TRBD1 matching 7 bases. Germline CDR1 reads SGHTS; CDR2 reads YDEGEE. CDR3 size: 18 residues. Trimming at V came to 3 bases and at J to 2 bases, leaving 14 bases not matched to a gene.

The rearrangement uses TRBV7-9 and TRBJ1-1, with 7 bases that match TRBD1. CDR1 SEHNR and CDR2 FQNEAQ come from the germline V gene (reference sequence). The CDR3 runs 12 residues. With V trimmed by 7 bases and J by 10 bases, 9 bases remained unmatched. The CDR3 nucleotides read TGTGCCAGCACCGAGGGGGCAAAAAGAGCTTTCTTT. This codes for CASTEGAKRAFF.

A single count supports this clone. The chain couples TRBV5-1 to TRBJ2-1; D is unresolved. Germline V gives CDR1 SGHRS, CDR2 YFSETQ. Trimming took off 1 base at V and 7 bases at J, with 6 bases between the two ends. The CDR3 runs 12 residues. Here the CDR3 DNA reads TGCGCCAGCAGCTTGTCACAAAATGAGCAGTTCTTC. It translates to CASSLSQNEQFF.

The chain links TRBV7-9 to TRBJ2-1; D remains ambiguous. The CDR3 is made up of 14 amino acids. Between the trimmed V and J ends, which lost 7 bases and 6 bases, there was a span of 16 bases. Germline CDR1 SEHNR, CDR2 FQNEAQ (reference sequence). Here the CDR3 reads CASTPRSSANEQFF. As DNA, the CDR3 is TGTGCCAGCACCCCCCGTAGTTCGGCCAATGAGCAGTTCTTC.

V is TRBV18 and J is TRBJ2-7; D gene ambiguous. Germline V lookup: CDR1 KGHSH, CDR2 LQKENI. The V gene lost 2 bases and the J gene lost 2 bases, with 7 bases spanning the gap. CDR3 length: 13 amino acids. This CDR3 reads CASSPSRTYEQYF. The CDR3 DNA sequence: TGTGCCAGCTCACCATCCAGGACCTACGAGCAGTACTTC.

The chain joins TRBV5-1 to TRBJ1-1; tentatively, D is TRBD1 (5 bases). The CDR3 length is 15 residues. Germline V gene data show CDR1 as SGHRS and CDR2 as YFSETQ. Between the trimmed V and J ends, which lost 1 base and 8 bases, there was a span of 18 bases. CDR3 loop: CASSLQALNRDEAFF. In DNA form, the CDR3 reads TGCGCCAGCAGCTTGCAGGCCCTCAATCGGGACGAAGCTTTCTTT.

The J gene is TRBJ1-2, the V gene TRBV6-1; D not certain. CDR1 MNHNS and CDR2 SASEGT come from the germline V gene. CDR3 size: 13 residues. Trimming removed 3 bases at V and 5 bases at J, with 10 bases between. Written as DNA, the CDR3 is TGTGCCAGCAGTGATGTGGCAGGTTATGGCTACACCTTC. Residues: CASSDVAGYGYTF.

The chain links TRBV7-9 to TRBJ2-4, with TRBD2 matching over 7 bases. The J segment lost 6 bases and the V segment lost 4 bases, leaving 3 bases of the junction unmatched. The length of the CDR3 is 13 residues. Germline-derived CDR1 and CDR2 are SEHNR and FQNEAQ (reference sequence). The DNA of the CDR3 is TGTGCCAGCAGCTACAGCGGGGCAAACATTCAGTACTTC. This sequence encodes CASSYSGANIQYF.

The chain couples TRBV30 to TRBJ2-5; 7 bases are shared with TRBD1. The CDR3 has 17 residues. Looked up from germline, CDR1 is GTSNPN and CDR2 is SVGIG (reference sequence). After removal of 4 bases from V and 9 bases from J, the junction contained 23 bases not matched to a gene. CDR3 sequence reads: CAWTPGQDRVRPRAQYF. The DNA of the CDR3 is TGTGCCTGGACCCCAGGCCAAGACAGGGTACGACCTAGGGCCCAGTACTTC.

The chain employs TRBV6-1 and TRBJ2-3; TRBD2 agrees at 9 bases. Per the germline V gene, CDR1 is MNHNS and CDR2 is SASEGT. V shed 7 bases and J 3 bases; nucleotides not matched to a gene: 5. The CDR3 contains 14 residues. For the CDR3, the DNA is TGTGCCAGCATTCTTAGCGGGGGAACAGATACGCAGTATTTT. Protein: CASILSGGTDTQYF.

J is TRBJ1-1 and V is TRBV18; TRBD1 agrees at 9 bases. V lost 2 bases, J lost 6 bases, and 10 bases stayed unmatched. This CDR3 is built from 16 residues. Germline V CDR1 and CDR2: KGHSH, LQKENI. CDR3 coding DNA: TGTGCCAGCTCACCAAGGGACAGGGTAAGGTTCCCTGAAGCTTTCTTT. It specifies CASSPRDRVRFPEAFF. Supplemented by reference TRBV18 and TRBJ1-1, the full variable domain reads NAGVMQNPRHLVRRRGQEARLRCSPMKGHSHVYWYRQLPEEGLKFMVYLQKENIIDESGMPKERFSAEFPKEGPSILRIQQVVRGDSAAYFCASSPRDRVRFPEAFFGQGTRLTVV.

The rearrangement uses TRBV5-4 and TRBJ1-1, with a weak D call TRBD1 (5 bases). Per the germline V gene, CDR1 is SGHNT and CDR2 is YYREEE (reference sequence). The V and J ends lost 4 bases and 5 bases respectively, with 12 bases between them. The CDR3 contains 13 residues. CDR3 nucleotide sequence: TGTGCCAGCAGCGCCCAGGGAGGGACTGAAGCTTTCTTT. Translated: CASSAQGGTEAFF.

V gene TRBV10-3 combines with J gene TRBJ1-5; 8 bases map to TRBD1. With 2 bases clipped from V and 0 bases from J, the junction kept 6 bases outside the gene matches. CDR1 and CDR2 from the germline V gene are ENHRY and SYGVKD. This CDR3 comprises 17 residues. Written as DNA, the CDR3 is TGTGCCATCAGTGAGAGGGGACAGGTGGATAGCAATCAGCCCCAGCATTTT. This encodes CAISERGQVDSNQPQHF.

The CDR3 protein is CASSETSGGAYEQYF. The CDR3 region has the DNA TGTGCCAGCAGTGAGACTAGCGGGGGGGCCTACGAGCAGTACTTC. The chain couples TRBV6-1 to TRBJ2-7; 14 bases map to TRBD2. The germline CDR1 and CDR2 sequences are MNHNS and SASEGT. The CDR3 runs to 15 residues. With V trimmed by 3 bases and J by 2 bases, 0 bases remained unmatched.

The chain carries TRBV27 and TRBJ2-7, with D unresolved. CDR1 MNHEY and CDR2 SMNVEV come from the germline V gene (reference sequence). V dropped 2 bases and J dropped 3 bases, with 11 bases sitting between them. The CDR3 length is 14 residues. CDR3 region: CASSLGQSIYEQYF. In nucleotides, the CDR3 is TGTGCCAGCAGTTTAGGGCAGTCGATCTACGAGCAGTACTTC.

This chain joins TRBV15 and TRBJ1-2; 8 bases agree with TRBD1. Germline V gene data show CDR1 as LNHNV and CDR2 as YYDKDF (reference sequence). Germline trimming cut 0 bases from V and 10 bases from J; bases unmatched to any gene: 10. The CDR3 has 15 amino acids. The CDR3 loop reads CATSRDQAGGADYTF. In nucleotides, the CDR3 is TGTGCCACCAGCAGAGATCAAGCAGGGGGCGCGGACTACACCTTC.

The chain is built from TRBV21-1 and TRBJ1-1. TRBV21-1 is annotated as a pseudogene. The CDR3 is 16 residues long. In nucleotides, the CDR3 is TGTGCCAGCAGCGGCTTAGAGAGAACAATGAACACTGAAGCTTTCTTT. Its protein product is CASSGLERTMNTEAFF.

The chain has TRBV2 and TRBJ2-1; 11 bases map to TRBD1. Per germline, CDR1 SNHLY and CDR2 FYNNEI. J lost 9 bases, V lost 5 bases, and 9 bases had no gene match. The CDR3 consists of 15 residues. The CDR3: CASSPPGTGGREQFF. The CDR3, as DNA: TGTGCCAGCAGTCCTCCCGGGACAGGGGGTCGTGAGCAGTTCTTC. Filled out from reference TRBV2 and TRBJ2-1, the complete variable domain reads EPEVTQTPSHQVTQMGQEVILRCVPISNHLYFYWYRQILGQKVEFLVSFYNNEISEKSEIFDDQFSVERPDGSNFTLKIRSTKLEDSAMYFCASSPPGTGGREQFFGPGTRLTVL.

The CDR3 DNA is TGTGCCAGCAGCTCCGATGGACTAGCCGGCAATGAGCAGTTCTTC. Translating it yields CASSSDGLAGNEQFF. The chain is built from TRBV5-6 and TRBJ2-1; 8 nucleotides align to TRBD2. V was clipped by 3 bases and J by 6 bases; unmatched bases: 8. This CDR3 is 15 amino acids long. Looked up from germline, CDR1 is SGHDT and CDR2 is YYEEEE.